The rows below give T cell receptor beta chains drawn from one sample of a study of blood T cells in healthy people across ages. MiXCR, applied by TCRdb to the 5' RACE reads, yields one record per CDR3 protein. The data hold roughly 1.6 million distinct CDR3 sequences, with roughly a third observed a single time. Sequencing was carried out using blood. The receptor set was obtained from a woman aged 25 to 39 in good health. The conserved cysteine and the conserved F or W are not part of the CDR3 here. Fields, in order: J gene, V gene, CDR3 protein.

J: TRBJ2-4; V: TRBV2; CDR3: ASSDGQGGAKNIQY
J: NA; V: TRBV4-1; CDR3: ANSFPGQGTYEQY
J: TRBJ2-1; V: TRBV6-5; CDR3: ASSLLAGKNNEQF
J: TRBJ2-7; V: TRBV6-1; CDR3: ASSPRTTGLAEQY
J: TRBJ1-1; V: TRBV29-1; CDR3: STYRNTEAF
J: TRBJ1-2; V: TRBV27; CDR3: ASGPRDGTYGYT
J: TRBJ2-1; V: TRBV27; CDR3: ASSPLLSYNEQF
J: TRBJ2-3; V: TRBV9; CDR3: ASSVESAGGFTDTQY
J: TRBJ1-1; V: TRBV7-9; CDR3: ASQTSGSQNTEAF
J: TRBJ2-1; V: TRBV5-1; CDR3: ASSTGTSGRTDEQF
J: TRBJ1-5; V: TRBV20-1; CDR3: SARDGSRRGNQPQH
J: TRBJ2-5; V: TRBV18; CDR3: ASSPVREKTQY
J: TRBJ2-3; V: TRBV10-3; CDR3: DHRIRGTESTQY
J: TRBJ2-5; V: TRBV1; CDR3: TSSQTCETQY
J: TRBJ1-2; V: TRBV20-1; CDR3: SSPNDGALLGYT
J: TRBJ1-4; V: TRBV28; CDR3: ASSPPGTPNEKLF
J: TRBJ2-5; V: TRBV7-8; CDR3: ASSFSRTGEEETQY
J: TRBJ2-1; V: TRBV6-4; CDR3: ASSRDAETYNEQF
J: TRBJ1-2; V: TRBV28; CDR3: ASSPAPLAASNYGYT
J: TRBJ1-4; V: TRBV12-3/TRBV12-4; CDR3: ASSLQRYNEKLF
J: TRBJ2-5; V: TRBV14; CDR3: ASSQDQGLQTQY
J: TRBJ2-3; V: TRBV11-2; CDR3: ASSLARDTDTQY
J: TRBJ2-3; V: TRBV2; CDR3: ASSETGFIRQTLGDTQY
J: TRBJ2-5; V: TRBV18; CDR3: ASSPSGFETQY
J: TRBJ2-1; V: TRBV7-8; CDR3: ASSLGGDGNEQF
J: TRBJ2-7; V: TRBV12-3/TRBV12-4; CDR3: ASSLVGSPYEQY
J: TRBJ2-5; V: TRBV10-3; CDR3: AIRDPMTSLY
J: TRBJ2-2; V: TRBV6-5; CDR3: ASSVTSGNTGELF
J: TRBJ2-7; V: TRBV7-6; CDR3: ASSPRQGAVDEQY
J: TRBJ1-2; V: TRBV20-1; CDR3: SARAGGLGGYT
J: TRBJ2-5; V: TRBV6-6; CDR3: ASSYSYERGRETQY
J: TRBJ2-7; V: TRBV20-1; CDR3: SARDRAGQP
J: TRBJ2-2; V: TRBV4-1; CDR3: ASSRPDRTGELF
J: TRBJ1-1; V: TRBV7-9; CDR3: ASSPVSGNTEAF
J: TRBJ2-2; V: TRBV10-2; CDR3: ASSPASSNTGELF
J: TRBJ1-3; V: TRBV7-9; CDR3: ASSSEGITTGNTIY
J: TRBJ1-1; V: TRBV2; CDR3: ASTEWLNTEAF
J: TRBJ2-7; V: TRBV5-1; CDR3: ASRVRQGIYEQY
J: TRBJ2-1; V: TRBV4-1; CDR3: ASSQERLARHNGQF
J: TRBJ2-5; V: TRBV9; CDR3: ASSVTPGTSFLETQY
J: TRBJ2-7; V: TRBV20-1; CDR3: SAPVGGSYEQY
J: TRBJ2-3; V: TRBV18; CDR3: ATSGRGTSTDTQY
J: TRBJ2-3; V: TRBV5-1; CDR3: ASSIWTARTPSTDTQY
J: TRBJ1-2; V: TRBV20-1; CDR3: SAREDSGTYGYT
J: NA; V: TRBV5-1; CDR3: ASSGSPGGNEQY
J: TRBJ2-7; V: TRBV5-1; CDR3: ASSPMQGAREQY
J: TRBJ2-4; V: TRBV7-2; CDR3: ASEKWGLAKNIQY
J: TRBJ1-2; V: TRBV7-6; CDR3: ASSLPGQGNGYT